A single sample is the source of the 8 T cell receptor beta chains below, sequenced in a study of blood T cell repertoires in COVID-19. The data were produced by immunoSEQ multiplex PCR, yet TCRdb's version contains in-frame clones alone and is incomplete. The table has about 480,000 clones, more than 85% seen once; the top ten hold 6.5% to 9.5%. The specimen was PBMCs or T cells enriched from blood (not recorded which). The receptor source for this set is a woman aged 60 to 75 who had recovered from COVID-19.

The CDR3 here is CASSAEANTGELFF. The CDR3 coding sequence is TGCGCCAGCAGCGCGGAGGCGAACACCGGGGAGCTGTTTTTT. V usage is TRBV5-1 and J usage is TRBJ2-2; weak D call: TRBD2 (5 bases). Trimming took off 4 bases at V and 0 bases at J, with 7 bases between the two ends. The CDR3 contains 14 residues. From germline, CDR1 is SGHRS and CDR2 YFSETQ.

The chain combines TRBV4-1 with TRBJ2-2; TRBD1 matches at 7 bases. Germline CDR1 and CDR2: MGHRA and YSYEKL. The CDR3 contains 13 residues. J was trimmed by 6 bases and V by 4 bases; bases with no gene match: 2. CDR3 region: CASSLTGPGELFF. The DNA for the CDR3 is TGCGCCAGCAGCCTGACAGGGCCCGGGGAGCTGTTTTTT.

The V gene is TRBV2, the J gene TRBJ1-2, with D tentatively TRBD1 (6 bases). This CDR3 spans 12 amino acids. V shed 6 bases and J shed 8 bases, with 13 bases lying between them. Germline assignment: CDR1 SNHLY and CDR2 FYNNEI. This chain's CDR3 is CASRGASEGYTF. CDR3 sequence (DNA): TGTGCCAGCAGGGGGGCCTCCGAAGGCTACACCTTC. The complete variable domain, with remaining parts taken from reference TRBV2 and TRBJ1-2, reads EPEVTQTPSHQVTQMGQEVILRCVPISNHLYFYWYRQILGQKVEFLVSFYNNEISEKSEIFDDQFSVERPDGSNFTLKIRSTKLEDSAMYFCASRGASEGYTFGSGTRLTVV.

The CDR3 loop reads CASSYSIGCKTDTQYF. The CDR3 coding sequence is TGTGCCAGCAGTTACTCCATCGGGTGCAAAACAGATACGCAGTATTTT. The chain carries TRBV6-7 and TRBJ2-3, with D unclear. TRBV6-7 carries the ORF label, with uncertain function. The V end was cut by 0 bases, the J end by 3 bases, with 13 bases between. The CDR3 totals 16 residues.

CDR3 sequence: CASSLDGQGARYGYTF. The CDR3 DNA sequence: TGCGCCAGCAGCTTGGACGGACAGGGGGCCAGGTATGGCTACACCTTC. The rearrangement joins TRBV5-1 to TRBJ1-2, with 11 bases fitting TRBD1. V shed 0 bases, J shed 5 bases, and the junction held 6 bases outside the gene matches. Germline V gene lookup returns CDR1 SGHRS and CDR2 YFSETQ. The CDR3 is 16 residues long.

This chain links TRBV24-1 with TRBJ1-2; TRBD1 matches at 8 bases. Germline CDR1 is KGHDR and CDR2 is SFDVKD. The CDR3 runs 14 residues. The J segment lost 4 bases and the V segment lost 9 bases, leaving 9 bases of the junction unmatched. CDR3 sequence: CATHGQGNFYGYTF. The CDR3 DNA follows: TGTGCCACCCACGGACAGGGAAACTTCTATGGCTACACCTTC.

The V gene is TRBV5-1, the J gene TRBJ1-5; TRBD1 matches 9 bases. CDR1 is SGHRS, CDR2 YFSETQ, per germline. Trimming removed 6 bases from V and 7 bases from J; junction bases left unmatched: 8. The CDR3 is made up of 14 amino acids. The CDR3 protein is CASKPDRGGQPQHF. The CDR3 coding sequence is TGCGCCAGCAAGCCGGACAGGGGAGGGCAGCCCCAGCATTTT.

The chain uses TRBV19 and TRBJ2-3, with D possibly being TRBD2 (5 bases). Per germline, CDR1 LNHDA and CDR2 SQIVND (reference sequence). Trimming cost V 6 bases and J 1 base, with 11 bases left between them. This CDR3 is 14 amino acids long. The CDR3 protein is CASSSYGGTDTQYF. The CDR3 bases are TGTGCCAGTAGCTCATACGGGGGCACAGATACGCAGTATTTT.